The 27 T cell receptor beta chains presented below share a single source sample, sequenced in a study of cytomegalovirus exposure and HLA in healthy donors. The PCR contained 60 Vbeta and 13 Jbeta primers. The repertoire was sequenced with immunoSEQ multiplex PCR; TCRdb's copy has only in-frame clones and lacks some. The sample shows about 190,000 clones, around 87% of them seen only once. The specimen was PBMCs. These receptors all stem from a man younger than 45 in good health and CMV-seronegative.

Points on this clone: The sample holds other DNA sequences that translate to the same CDR3. The chain has TRBV9 and TRBJ2-3; weak D call: TRBD2 (7 bases). The germline V gene has CDR1 SGDLS and CDR2 YYNGEE. V was clipped by 0 bases and J by 5 bases, with 10 bases between them. The CDR3 covers 14 residues. In nucleotides, the CDR3 is TGTGCCAGCAGCGTAGGGGGGGGCGGAGATACGCAGTATTTT. This encodes CASSVGGGGDTQYF.

The rearrangement links TRBV14 to TRBJ2-1; maybe TRBD1 (5 bases). This CDR3 region has 12 residues. Trimming removed 4 bases at V and 10 bases at J, with 11 bases between. Germline V CDR1 and CDR2: SGHDN, FVKESK. In DNA form, the CDR3 reads TGTGCCAGCAGCCCCCTCTCAGGGGAGCAGTTCTTC. The encoded protein is CASSPLSGEQFF.

As for this clone: Mismatch with germline at one junction end may stem from a read error. This chain joins TRBV7-9 and TRBJ1-4; 9 nucleotides match TRBD1. The germline gives CDR1 SEHNR, CDR2 FQNEAQ (reference sequence). This CDR3 contains 11 residues. This CDR3 reads CSSSVDRGLFF. The DNA for the CDR3 is TGTTCCAGCAGCGTCGACAGGGGGCTGTTTTTT.

A single count supports this clone. This sequence joins TRBV6-1 and TRBJ1-1; D unresolved. CDR1 is MNHNS, CDR2 SASEGT, per germline. The CDR3 contains 13 residues. Trimming removed 3 bases at V and 1 base at J, with 6 bases between. The CDR3 coding sequence is TGTGCCAGCAGTGATGCCAGGAACACTGAAGCTTTCTTT. Protein: CASSDARNTEAFF.

This clone was detected only once. This chain connects TRBV9 to TRBJ1-6; D is undetermined. Germline-derived CDR1 and CDR2 are SGDLS and YYNGEE. Trimming removed 0 bases from V and 9 bases from J, with 7 bases in between. The CDR3 is 13 amino acids. CDR3 DNA: TGTGCCAGCAGCGTAGAAGGCGGTTCACCCCTCCACTTT. This gives the protein CASSVEGGSPLHF.

This clone was observed a handful of times. CDR3 nucleotide sequence: TGTGCCAGCAGTTTATCGTTTAGTTCAGGCGGGGGTTTTTACTACGAGCAGTACTTC. It yields the protein CASSLSFSSGGGFYYEQYF. J is TRBJ2-7 and V is TRBV27, with TRBD2 matching over 7 bases. The CDR3 contains 19 residues. CDR1 and CDR2 from the germline V gene are MNHEY and SMNVEV (reference sequence). The J segment lost 3 bases and the V segment lost 0 bases, leaving 17 bases of the junction unmatched.

V gene TRBV7-8 combines with J gene TRBJ2-7; D is possibly TRBD1 (5 bases). CDR1 and CDR2 from the germline V gene are SGHVS and FQNEAQ. V was shortened by 2 bases and J by 3 bases, with 14 bases between the two germline ends. This CDR3 region has 15 residues. This chain's CDR3 is CASSLTIRQFYEQYF. As DNA, the CDR3 is TGTGCCAGCAGCTTAACAATTAGACAGTTCTACGAGCAGTACTTC.

The chain is built from TRBV7-8 and TRBJ1-4; D is ambiguous. CDR1 is SGHVS, CDR2 FQNEAQ, per germline. CDR3 length: 16 residues. V was cut by 2 bases and J by 5 bases, with 15 bases left in between. The CDR3 DNA sequence: TGTGCCAGCAGCTTAATGGGGAGGCCGATAAATGAAAAACTGTTTTTT. Its translation is CASSLMGRPINEKLFF.

The CDR3 bases are TGTGCCAGCTCACCACGGGACAGCTCGGTAGCAAACACCATATATTTT. This gives the protein CASSPRDSSVANTIYF. The chain joins TRBV18 to TRBJ1-3; TRBD1 matches at 7 bases. Germline V gene data show CDR1 as KGHSH and CDR2 as LQKENI. After removal of 1 base from V and 6 bases from J, the junction contained 9 bases not matched to a gene. The CDR3 has 16 residues.

This clone was counted once. V gene TRBV6-5 combines with J gene TRBJ2-3, with D maybe TRBD1 (5 bases). CDR1 MNHEY and CDR2 SVGAGI come from the germline V gene. CDR3 size: 15 residues. The ends were cut back, 7 bases at V and 0 bases at J, with 14 bases in the middle. DNA of the CDR3: TGTGCCAGCACCGTCGACAGAACCAGCACAGATACGCAGTATTTT. It yields the protein CASTVDRTSTDTQYF.

V gene TRBV5-1 combines with J gene TRBJ1-1; 9 bases match TRBD1. The CDR3 consists of 15 residues. The V gene end was trimmed by 4 bases and the J gene end by 1 base; junction bases not matched to a gene: 5. CDR1 is SGHRS and CDR2 is YFSETQ in the germline V gene. The chain's CDR3 is CASSVTGGANTEAFF. CDR3 nucleotides: TGCGCCAGCAGCGTAACAGGGGGCGCGAACACTGAAGCTTTCTTT.

This clone appeared once. The chain links TRBV11-2 to TRBJ2-1; D may be TRBD1 (6 bases). V gave up 5 bases and J gave up 4 bases, with 15 bases separating them. CDR1 and CDR2 from the germline V gene are SGHAT and FQNNGV. The CDR3 covers 15 residues. For the CDR3, the DNA is TGTGCCAGCAGCCTAAGAATCAGGGGTTACAATGAGCAGTTCTTC. It codes for CASSLRIRGYNEQFF.

The CDR3 nucleotides read TGTGCCATCGAGCCCCGGGACAGGGAGAACTATGGCTACACCTTC. Translated: CAIEPRDRENYGYTF. The chain employs TRBV7-2 and TRBJ1-2, with 9 positions matching TRBD1. CDR3 length: 15 amino acids. Germline-derived CDR1 and CDR2 are SGHTA and FQGNSA. After removal of 10 bases from V and 2 bases from J, the junction contained 11 bases not matched to a gene.

The chain has TRBV28 and TRBJ1-5, with D perhaps TRBD1 (6 bases). This CDR3 region has 17 residues. Deletions cut 5 bases from V and 3 bases from J, with 20 bases between. CDR1 is MDHEN and CDR2 is SYDVKM in the germline V gene. Here the CDR3 DNA reads TGTGCCAGCAGTCCGGCTGAATTGGGGACACCCAATCAGCCCCAGCATTTT. Amino acids: CASSPAELGTPNQPQHF.

This clone was observed once. The chain has TRBV29-1 and TRBJ1-5; D is unclear. The V end was cut by 5 bases, the J end by 6 bases, with 11 bases between. The CDR3 is 12 amino acids. Per germline, CDR1 SQVTM and CDR2 ANQGSEA. CDR3 nucleotides: TGCAGCGTTATCATTGTCGGTCAGCCCCAGCATTTT. Translating gives CSVIIVGQPQHF.

The rearrangement uses TRBV28 and TRBJ1-4, with 9 bases matching TRBD1. This CDR3 comprises 16 residues. CDR1 and CDR2 from the germline V gene are MDHEN and SYDVKM. The V segment lost 5 bases and the J segment 8 bases; nucleotides outside the gene matches: 12. The CDR3: CASSHQAGTGNEKLFF. The DNA of the CDR3 is TGTGCCAGCAGTCATCAAGCGGGGACAGGGAACGAAAAACTGTTTTTT.

The V gene is TRBV19, the J gene TRBJ2-3, with 12 bases matching TRBD2. The junction had 7 bases not matched to a gene; V was cut back by 6 bases and J by 0 bases. The CDR3 spans 17 residues. The germline CDR1 and CDR2 sequences are LNHDA and SQIVND (reference sequence). Here the CDR3 DNA reads TGTGCCAGTAGACCCCCCGGGACTAGCGGGAGCACAGATACGCAGTATTTT. Protein product: CASRPPGTSGSTDTQYF. The full variable domain, in which reference TRBV19 and TRBJ2-3 provide the parts outside the CDR3, is DGGITQSPKYLFRKEGQNVTLSCEQNLNHDAMYWYRQDPGQGLRLIYYSQIVNDFQKGDIAEGYSVSREKKESFPLTVTSAQKNPTAFYLCASRPPGTSGSTDTQYFGPGTRLTVL.

The rearrangement links TRBV6-5 to TRBJ2-2; D may be TRBD2 (5 bases). CDR3 length: 14 amino acids. With 6 bases removed from V and 0 bases from J, the gap between germline ends came to 8 bases. The germline V gene encodes CDR1 MNHEY and CDR2 SVGAGI. For the CDR3, the DNA is TGTGCCAGCAGGTCCGGGACGAACACCGGGGAGCTGTTTTTT. As protein: CASRSGTNTGELFF.

In regard to this clone: A junction end diverges from the germline sequence, so it may reflect a read error. The J gene is TRBJ2-2, the V gene TRBV4-2; TRBD1 matches at 10 bases. Germline loops: CDR1 LGHNA, CDR2 YNFKEQ. There are 16 residues in the CDR3. The DNA for the CDR3 is TGTGCCGGCAGCCTACGACAGGGGGCCAGGGCCGGGGAGCTGTTTTTT. This translates into CAGSLRQGARAGELFF.

The chain has TRBV7-9 and TRBJ1-4, with no clear D. Germline values: CDR1 SEHNR, CDR2 FQNEAQ (reference sequence). Trimming took off 1 base at V and 8 bases at J, with 5 bases between the two ends. The length of the CDR3 is 12 residues. CDR3 in amino acids: CASSLDREKLFF. The CDR3 nucleotides are TGTGCCAGCAGCTTAGACAGAGAAAAACTGTTTTTT.

The chain employs TRBV7-2 and TRBJ2-3; no firm D call. The ends were cut back, 8 bases at V and 2 bases at J, with 11 bases in the middle. The CDR3 spans 13 residues. CDR1 SGHTA and CDR2 FQGNSA come from the germline V gene. CDR3 loop: CASSGSYTDTQYF. For the CDR3, the DNA is TGTGCCAGCTCAGGCAGTTACACAGATACGCAGTATTTT.

The rearrangement uses TRBV27 and TRBJ1-5, with D tentatively TRBD1 (5 bases). The V gene lost 8 bases and the J gene lost 9 bases, with 17 bases spanning the gap. This CDR3 spans 13 amino acids. Looked up from germline, CDR1 is MNHEY and CDR2 is SMNVEV (reference sequence). The CDR3 DNA sequence: TGTGCCAGCGGGAACAGGTTAGAACGGCCCCAGCATTTT. As protein: CASGNRLERPQHF.

The V call is TRBV28, the J call TRBJ1-1, with a weak D call TRBD1 (5 bases). V was trimmed by 6 bases and J by 1 base, leaving 9 bases between them. Per the germline V gene, CDR1 is MDHEN and CDR2 is SYDVKM. CDR3 size: 13 residues. The CDR3: CASRPGGNTEAFF. The CDR3 region has the DNA TGTGCCAGCAGACCGGGGGGGAACACTGAAGCTTTCTTT.

The rearrangement uses TRBV6-6 and TRBJ2-2; 8 bases fit TRBD1. The V gene end was trimmed by 6 bases and the J gene end by 0 bases; junction bases not matched to a gene: 3. Germline loops: CDR1 MNHNY, CDR2 SVGAGI (reference sequence). CDR3 length: 15 residues. The CDR3 loop is CASSPDRANTGELFF. CDR3 coding DNA: TGTGCCAGCAGCCCGGACAGGGCGAACACCGGGGAGCTGTTTTTT.

The chain is built from TRBV28 and TRBJ1-2; 7 bases are shared with TRBD1. Germline assignment: CDR1 MDHEN and CDR2 SYDVKM. CDR3 length: 14 amino acids. Unmatched junction bases numbered 5, after V lost 6 bases and J lost 1 base. CDR3 DNA: TGTGCCAGCAGCCGACAGGGCATTAACTATGGCTACACCTTC. It codes for CASSRQGINYGYTF.

The gene calls are TRBV29-1 and TRBJ1-2; TRBD1 matches at 8 bases. Germline V gene data show CDR1 as SQVTM and CDR2 as ANQGSEA. This CDR3 is 13 amino acids long. V was pared by 0 bases and J by 8 bases, with 5 bases of the junction left unmatched. The CDR3 coding sequence is TGCAGCGTTGAAGAGAGACAGGGGAAGGGCTACACCTTC. Protein product: CSVEERQGKGYTF.

The V call is TRBV5-1, the J call TRBJ2-7, with 9 positions matching TRBD1. The CDR3 runs to 15 residues. V gave up 0 bases and J gave up 6 bases; unmatched junction bases: 7. The germline gives CDR1 SGHRS, CDR2 YFSETQ. This chain's CDR3 is CASSLEGTGLSEQYF. DNA of the CDR3: TGCGCCAGCAGCTTGGAAGGGACAGGGTTGTCCGAGCAGTACTTC.